These 26 T cell receptor beta chains originate from one sample sequenced in a study of PD-L1 blockade in urothelial cancer. This sample's time point: pretreatment peripheral blood. Clones were sequenced by immunoSEQ multiplex PCR, and TCRdb holds only the in-frame ones, with some missing. The sample records some 45,000 clones, around 84% being singletons. The source was PBMCs, collected around atezolizumab (anti-PD-L1) treatment. These TCRs come from a man aged 55 to 70 with urothelial cancer.

V usage is TRBV19 and J usage is TRBJ1-1; D gene uncertain. CDR1 is LNHDA, CDR2 SQIVND, per germline (reference sequence). Between the trimmed V and J ends, which lost 8 bases and 1 base, there was a span of 14 bases. The CDR3 length is 14 residues. The CDR3 loop is CASSREGRNTEAFF. The CDR3 coding sequence is TGTGCCAGTTCGAGGGAGGGTAGGAACACTGAAGCTTTCTTT.

V is TRBV28 and J is TRBJ2-7; 7 bases align to TRBD1. This CDR3 spans 11 amino acids. Germline V gives CDR1 MDHEN, CDR2 SYDVKM. Unmatched junction bases numbered 3, after V lost 7 bases and J lost 6 bases. CDR3 amino acids: CASKGAFEQYF. The CDR3 nucleotides read TGTGCCAGCAAGGGGGCCTTCGAGCAGTACTTC.

This chain links TRBV4-3 with TRBJ2-2, with D maybe TRBD1 (6 bases). The CDR3 totals 16 residues. V was pared by 1 base and J by 0 bases, with 9 bases between. From germline, CDR1 is LGHNA and CDR2 YSLEER. The CDR3 reads CASSQAGTPNTGELFF. In DNA, the CDR3 is TGCGCCAGCAGCCAAGCCGGGACACCGAACACCGGGGAGCTGTTTTTT.

The chain combines TRBV5-1 with TRBJ2-2; 8 nucleotides align to TRBD1. The CDR3 is 16 amino acids. J was trimmed by 1 base and V by 3 bases; bases with no gene match: 5. From germline, CDR1 is SGHRS and CDR2 YFSETQ. The CDR3 region has the DNA TGCGCCAGCAGCTGGACCGGGACAGGGAACACCGGGGAGCTGTTTTTT. Its protein is CASSWTGTGNTGELFF.

This clone occurred a few times. V is TRBV4-3 and J is TRBJ1-2; possibly TRBD1 for D (5 bases). V lost 0 bases and J 5 bases, leaving 13 bases between the germline ends. The CDR3 runs to 15 residues. The germline CDR1 and CDR2 sequences are LGHNA and YSLEER. The CDR3 loop reads CASSQDGGNSYGYTF. In nucleotides, the CDR3 is TGCGCCAGCAGCCAAGATGGGGGGAACTCTTATGGCTACACCTTC.

This chain connects TRBV28 to TRBJ1-2; 7 bases map to TRBD1. CDR3 length equals 13 residues. Germline CDR1 and CDR2: MDHEN and SYDVKM. V gave up 10 bases and J gave up 3 bases; unmatched junction bases: 8. The chain's CDR3 is CAIQDREDYGYTF. CDR3 DNA sequence: TGTGCCATACAAGACAGGGAGGACTATGGCTACACCTTC.

The chain recombines TRBV2 with TRBJ1-1; D is perhaps TRBD1 (6 bases). Per germline, CDR1 SNHLY and CDR2 FYNNEI. CDR3 length equals 14 residues. Trimming took off 2 bases at V and 1 base at J, with 8 bases between the two ends. CDR3 coding DNA: TGTGCCAGCAGTGAAACACAGGGGAACACTGAAGCTTTCTTT. This translates into CASSETQGNTEAFF.

The chain employs TRBV29-1 and TRBJ2-7; 8 bases fit TRBD1. Trimming cost V 5 bases and J 3 bases; bases outside gene matches: 6. This CDR3 contains 13 residues. Per the germline V gene, CDR1 is SQVTM and CDR2 is ANQGSEA. The CDR3: CSVTQGVRYEQYF. The CDR3 DNA reads TGCAGCGTTACACAGGGGGTGCGCTACGAGCAGTACTTC.

The chain carries TRBV28 and TRBJ2-1, with 9 bases identical to TRBD2. J was trimmed by 7 bases and V by 5 bases; bases with no gene match: 15. Germline V gives CDR1 MDHEN, CDR2 SYDVKM. There are 17 residues in the CDR3. The CDR3 bases are TGTGCCAGCAGTCCCTCGGGTAGCGGGAGTGGTTGGAATGAGCAGTTCTTC. Translation gives CASSPSGSGSGWNEQFF.

This chain joins TRBV28 and TRBJ1-2; weak D call: TRBD1 (6 bases). The CDR3 length is 12 residues. The germline V gene encodes CDR1 MDHEN and CDR2 SYDVKM. Trimming cost V 4 bases and J 5 bases, with 8 bases left between them. DNA for the CDR3: TGTGCCAGCAGTTCCGGACAGTATGGCTACACCTTC. Amino acids: CASSSGQYGYTF.

This chain uses TRBV15 with TRBJ2-2, with a weak D call TRBD2 (5 bases). CDR3 length: 17 residues. V was shortened by 1 base and J by 7 bases, with 19 bases between the two germline ends. Germline V lookup: CDR1 LNHNV, CDR2 YYDKDF (reference sequence). The CDR3 protein is CATSRAGGLTTRGELFF. The CDR3 nucleotides are TGTGCCACCAGCAGAGCAGGAGGACTCACGACCCGCGGGGAGCTGTTTTTT. The complete variable domain, with remaining parts taken from reference TRBV15 and TRBJ2-2, reads DAMVIQNPRYQVTQFGKPVTLSCSQTLNHNVMYWYQQKSSQAPKLLFHYYDKDFNNEADTPDNFQSRRPNTSFCFLDIRSPGLGDTAMYLCATSRAGGLTTRGELFFGEGSRLTVL.

The chain uses TRBV2 and TRBJ2-6; D perhaps matches TRBD1 (6 bases). The CDR3 spans 16 residues. Trimming removed 4 bases at V and 4 bases at J, with 14 bases between. Germline CDR1 SNHLY, CDR2 FYNNEI. CDR3 residues: CASSVSGVGGANVLTF. The CDR3 region has the DNA TGTGCCAGCAGTGTGTCAGGGGTAGGCGGGGCCAACGTCCTGACTTTC.

This clone appeared a few times. The chain links TRBV9 to TRBJ2-3; perhaps TRBD1 as D (6 bases). V lost 0 bases and J 2 bases, leaving 16 bases between the germline ends. This CDR3 region has 17 residues. Germline CDR1 and CDR2: SGDLS and YYNGEE. CDR3 in amino acids: CASSVEKGDRLTDTQYF. The CDR3 nucleotides read TGTGCCAGCAGCGTAGAAAAGGGGGACCGCCTCACAGATACGCAGTATTTT.

This chain links TRBV6-1 with TRBJ1-2; 9 bases line up with TRBD1. Germline CDR1 MNHNS, CDR2 SASEGT. With V trimmed by 4 bases and J by 4 bases, 4 bases remained unmatched. The CDR3 has 14 residues. In nucleotides, the CDR3 is TGTGCCAGCAGTGTACGGGACAGGGCCTATGGCTACACCTTC. Translation gives CASSVRDRAYGYTF.

This chain links TRBV4-1 with TRBJ2-1; no definite D call. The CDR3 is 17 residues long. Germline V gene sequence: CDR1 MGHRA, CDR2 YSYEKL. The ends were cut back, 1 base at V and 0 bases at J, with 13 bases in the middle. CDR3 loop: CASSQGRTYSSYNEQFF. In nucleotides, the CDR3 is TGCGCCAGCAGCCAAGGACGTACTTACAGCTCCTACAATGAGCAGTTCTTC.

The DNA for the CDR3 is TGTGCCAGCAGGGCAGGAGGGGCTGGGAACACTGAAGCTTTCTTT. It specifies CASRAGGAGNTEAFF. The chain carries TRBV5-4 and TRBJ1-1, with D tentatively TRBD1 (5 bases). V gave up 5 bases and J gave up 1 base, with 15 bases separating them. In germline, CDR1 is SGHNT, CDR2 YYREEE (reference sequence). The CDR3 is 15 residues long.

This clone came up once. CDR3 sequence: CASRTRGGTNTGELFF. CDR3 nucleotides: TGTGCCAGCAGAACCCGGGGGGGGACGAACACCGGGGAGCTGTTTTTT. This sequence joins TRBV7-2 and TRBJ2-2, with 8 bases matching TRBD2. After removal of 6 bases from V and 0 bases from J, the junction contained 6 bases not matched to a gene. The CDR3 extends over 16 amino acids. Germline V gene sequence: CDR1 SGHTA, CDR2 FQGNSA.

The rearrangement uses TRBV19 and TRBJ2-1; TRBD2 is a possible D gene (6 bases). Germline CDR1 and CDR2: LNHDA and SQIVND (reference sequence). The CDR3 spans 16 residues. Deletions cut 5 bases from V and 2 bases from J, with 16 bases between. In nucleotides, the CDR3 is TGTGCCAGTAGTGCTACCCATTGGGGGGCCTACAATGAGCAGTTCTTC. Protein: CASSATHWGAYNEQFF.

The rearrangement links TRBV6-5 to TRBJ2-3, with D perhaps matching TRBD2 (6 bases). Germline V gene data show CDR1 as MNHEY and CDR2 as SVGAGI. The V gene lost 8 bases and the J gene lost 3 bases, with 15 bases spanning the gap. This CDR3 spans 14 amino acids. The CDR3: CASGVLGGTDTQYF. The CDR3 DNA reads as TGTGCCAGCGGCGTCTTGGGGGGAACAGATACGCAGTATTTT.

This chain uses TRBV7-9 with TRBJ1-2; TRBD1 is a possible D gene (6 bases). The CDR3 consists of 15 residues. The V end lost 5 bases, the J end lost 6 bases, and 19 bases lay between the germline ends. CDR1 is SEHNR and CDR2 is FQNEAQ in the germline V gene (reference sequence). In DNA form, the CDR3 reads TGTGCCAGCAGCCCGATAGGGGGTAGCCTCGATGGCTACACCTTC. Protein product: CASSPIGGSLDGYTF. Full variable domain (remainder filled in from reference TRBV7-9 and TRBJ1-2): DTGVSQNPRHKITKRGQNVTFRCDPISEHNRLYWYRQTLGQGPEFLTYFQNEAQLEKSRLLSDRFSAERPKGSFSTLEIQRTEQGDSAMYLCASSPIGGSLDGYTFGSGTRLTVV.

This clone appeared once. The rearrangement uses TRBV30 and TRBJ1-2; 8 nucleotides line up with TRBD1. Germline V lookup: CDR1 GTSNPN, CDR2 SVGIG (reference sequence). The CDR3 contains 14 residues. Trimming took 2 bases from V and 3 from J; bases not matched to a gene: 5. CDR3 region: CAWSTTGADYGYTF. The CDR3 DNA reads TGTGCCTGGAGTACGACAGGGGCTGACTATGGCTACACCTTC.

The gene calls are TRBV6-5 and TRBJ2-3; 15 bases map to TRBD2. Germline lookup yields CDR1 MNHEY and CDR2 SVGAGI. The CDR3 is made up of 16 amino acids. J gave up 5 bases and V 4 bases, and 4 bases lay outside the gene matches. CDR3 residues: CASSLKGLAGGDTQYF. The CDR3 coding sequence is TGTGCCAGCAGTTTAAAGGGACTAGCGGGAGGAGATACGCAGTATTTT.

The genes are TRBV28 and TRBJ2-7, with 8 bases matching TRBD1. This CDR3 is built from 13 residues. V trimming: 6 bases; J trimming: 5 bases; junction bases outside the gene matches: 6. Germline assignment: CDR1 MDHEN and CDR2 SYDVKM. The CDR3 DNA sequence: TGTGCCAGCAGGACGGACAGGGTCCACGAGCAGTACTTC. Its translation is CASRTDRVHEQYF.

This clone was seen a single time. V and J are TRBV7-6 and TRBJ2-5; D may be TRBD1 (6 bases). Per germline, CDR1 SGHVS and CDR2 FNYEAQ. The CDR3 is 13 amino acids. V lost 1 base to trimming and J lost 5 bases, with 8 bases between them. The CDR3 nucleotides are TGTGCCAGCAGCTTAGATCAGGGGGAGACCCAGTACTTC. Amino acid sequence: CASSLDQGETQYF.

The CDR3 protein is CASSSQNQETQYF. CDR3 bases: TGTGCCAGCAGCTCCCAGAACCAAGAGACCCAGTACTTC. V usage is TRBV5-6 and J usage is TRBJ2-5; D gene unclear. This CDR3 contains 13 residues. Germline-derived CDR1 and CDR2 are SGHDT and YYEEEE. V was clipped by 3 bases and J by 0 bases, with 6 bases between them.

The chain uses TRBV30 and TRBJ2-2, with 9 bases identical to TRBD1. Germline V CDR1 and CDR2: GTSNPN, SVGIG (reference sequence). The CDR3 has 13 residues. Losses at the gene ends were 3 bases for V and 6 bases for J; bases not matched to a gene: 2. This CDR3 reads CAWRTGGSGELFF. The CDR3 coding sequence is TGTGCCTGGAGAACAGGGGGCTCCGGGGAGCTGTTTTTT. The variable domain in full, with the rest retrieved from reference TRBV30 and TRBJ2-2, is SQTIHQWPATLVQPVGSPLSLECTVEGTSNPNLYWYRQAAGRGLQLLFYSVGIGQISSEVPQNLSASRPQDRQFILSSKKLLLSDSGFYLCAWRTGGSGELFFGEGSRLTVL.